This T cell receptor beta chain was identified during a study of technical replicates of blood from several donors (dated 2017 in TCRdb). In regard to this clone: Its antigen is still unknown. The input lacks base qualities; no much larger clone sits a single base away.

At the junction V is shortened by 6 bases and J by 7 bases, with 13 bases in between. CDR1 and CDR2 (MNHEY, SVGAGI) derive from the germline V gene. The cysteine opens and the phenylalanine closes a CDR3 of 13 amino acids. The read is trimmed to its CDR3 DNA, 39 bases read in frame from base 1. The method was the immunoSEQ multiplex PCR assay. Sourced from immuneACCESS, this table was stored by TCRdb with only in-frame sequences that have V and J called. A share of the clones is absent; for the studies checked, an unresolved V gene accounts for under half, and the remainder has no known explanation. For this sample there are about 59,000 clones; 80% to 95% appear just once. Together, the top ten hold roughly 4% of the sample.

Input material: PBMCs. This clonotype was obtained from a human donor in good health. Some clones in this sample may be carry-over from other donors' samples. The rearrangement joined TRBV6-5 to TRBJ1-3; the D gene cannot be named for sure. CDR3 region: CASSPGLVNTIYF. DNA sequence: TGTGCCAGCAGCCCCGGACTTGTTAACACCATATATTTT.